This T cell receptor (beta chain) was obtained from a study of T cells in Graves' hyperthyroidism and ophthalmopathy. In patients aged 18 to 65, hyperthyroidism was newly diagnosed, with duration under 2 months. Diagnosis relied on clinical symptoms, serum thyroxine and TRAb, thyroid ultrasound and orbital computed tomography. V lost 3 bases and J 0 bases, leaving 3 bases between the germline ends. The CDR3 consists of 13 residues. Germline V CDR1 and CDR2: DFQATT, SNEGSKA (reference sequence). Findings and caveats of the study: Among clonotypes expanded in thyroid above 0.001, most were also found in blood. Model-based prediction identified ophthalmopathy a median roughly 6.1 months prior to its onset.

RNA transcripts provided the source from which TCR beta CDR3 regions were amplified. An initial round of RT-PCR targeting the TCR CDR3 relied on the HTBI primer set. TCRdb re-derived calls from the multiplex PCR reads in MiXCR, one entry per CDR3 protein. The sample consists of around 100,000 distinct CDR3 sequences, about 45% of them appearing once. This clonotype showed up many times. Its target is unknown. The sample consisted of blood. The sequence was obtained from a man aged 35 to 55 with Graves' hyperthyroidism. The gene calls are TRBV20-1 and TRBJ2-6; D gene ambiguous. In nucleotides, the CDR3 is TGCAGTGCTAGCATCTCTGGGGCCAACGTCCTGACTTTC. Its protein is CSASISGANVLTF.